This record concerns one TCR beta chain sequence. As originally analysed: For nucleated cells, counts were estimated from reference gene primer amplification. Assay used: immunoSEQ multiplex PCR; TCRdb lists only in-frame clones, some missing. D and trimming were read from the DNA, whereas the V and J calls and clone size are those reported in that table. The sample lists 250,000 to 300,000 clones, around 79% occurring once. This sample was included in a study of blood T cell repertoires in COVID-19. Study in general: Sites in the United States, Italy and Spain provided acute and convalescent COVID-19 samples. Sources were T cells, B-cell-depleted T cells, or PBMCs; the material itself was cDNA or gDNA.

CDR1 and CDR2 (germline): GTSNPN, SVGIG (reference sequence). The CDR3 extends over 15 amino acids. The germline V and J ends were trimmed by 3 bases and 4 bases, with 18 bases remaining between them. This sequence joins TRBV30 and TRBJ1-2, with no clear D. This sequence was found in a woman of 80 years or more with acute or convalescent COVID-19. Sequencing input: peripheral blood. CDR3 nucleotide sequence: TGTGCCTGGAGCCCTGTGGTCAGTCGTCTCTATGGCTACACCTTC. This codes for CAWSPVVSRLYGYTF.